These 32 T cell receptor beta chains originate from one sample sequenced in a study of response to subunit inactivated influenza vaccine. TCRdb passed the RT-PCR reads through MiXCR, listing each CDR3 protein once. The sample carries 200,000 to 250,000 distinct CDR3 sequences, approximately 12% recorded once. This specimen was non-naive T cells sorted from PBMCs, taken around 14 days before vaccination. These receptors originate from a man aged 50 or older who received an inactivated influenza vaccine.

This clonotype was observed many times. The chain employs TRBV7-6 and TRBJ1-1, with a possible D match to TRBD1 (6 bases). The CDR3 is made up of 16 amino acids. Trimming removed 5 bases at V and 1 base at J, with 17 bases between. CDR1 SGHVS and CDR2 FNYEAQ come from the germline V gene. This CDR3 reads CASSAGGLVGNTEAFF. DNA of the CDR3: TGTGCCAGCAGCGCGGGGGGCCTTGTCGGGAACACTGAAGCTTTCTTT. Looking up the rest from reference TRBV7-6 and TRBJ1-1 gives the full variable domain: GAGVSQSPRYKVTKRGQDVALRCDPISGHVSLYWYRQALGQGPEFLTYFNYEAQQDKSGLPNDRFSAERPEGSISTLTIQRTEQRDSAMYRCASSAGGLVGNTEAFFGQGTRLTVV.

Only a few counts were recorded for this clonotype. This chain joins TRBV7-8 and TRBJ1-4; D unresolved. V was pared by 1 base and J by 4 bases, with 7 bases between. The CDR3 length is 14 residues. CDR1 SGHVS and CDR2 FQNEAQ come from the germline V gene. The CDR3 is CASSLVGFNEKLFF. The CDR3 DNA sequence: TGTGCCAGCAGCTTAGTGGGCTTTAATGAAAAACTGTTTTTT.

Ten or more counts support this clonotype. This rearrangement joins TRBV4-2 to TRBJ1-5; 8 positions match TRBD1. In germline, CDR1 is LGHNA, CDR2 YNFKEQ. The CDR3 totals 16 residues. Trimming cost V 0 bases and J 3 bases; bases outside gene matches: 4. The CDR3 sequence is CASSQDPTGANQPQHF. CDR3 sequence (DNA): TGTGCCAGCAGCCAAGATCCGACAGGGGCCAATCAGCCCCAGCATTTT.

This clonotype was picked up a small number of times. V gene TRBV19 combines with J gene TRBJ2-7; 9 positions match TRBD2. Germline V gives CDR1 LNHDA, CDR2 SQIVND (reference sequence). With 6 bases clipped from V and 6 bases from J, the junction kept 12 bases outside the gene matches. The CDR3 has 15 residues. The CDR3 region is CASSRLWGSGSEQYF. In DNA, the CDR3 is TGTGCCAGTAGCCGACTCTGGGGTAGCGGGAGCGAGCAGTACTTC.

The chain employs TRBV18 and TRBJ2-1; D remains ambiguous. The germline gives CDR1 KGHSH, CDR2 LQKENI. Trimming removed 2 bases at V and 8 bases at J, with 7 bases between. The CDR3 covers 12 residues. The CDR3 sequence is CASSPGLDEQFF. DNA for the CDR3: TGTGCCAGCTCACCAGGGTTGGATGAGCAGTTCTTC.

The genes are TRBV28 and TRBJ1-4, with D possibly matching TRBD1 (6 bases). The CDR3 is 17 amino acids. V was shortened by 7 bases and J by 2 bases, with 20 bases between the two germline ends. CDR1 is MDHEN and CDR2 is SYDVKM in the germline V gene. The CDR3 loop reads CASISGGGVVTNEKLFF. For the CDR3, the DNA is TGTGCCAGCATCTCAGGCGGGGGCGTCGTCACTAATGAAAAACTGTTTTTT.

In this sample, this clonotype turned up a few times. The chain combines TRBV4-2 with TRBJ2-7; no definite D call. Germline loops: CDR1 LGHNA, CDR2 YNFKEQ. CDR3 length: 16 amino acids. The V and J ends lost 0 bases and 5 bases respectively, with 17 bases between them. Here the CDR3 reads CASSQERAGRSHEQYF. The DNA of the CDR3 is TGTGCCAGCAGCCAAGAAAGGGCAGGCCGGTCCCACGAGCAGTACTTC.

This chain links TRBV28 with TRBJ1-2; D might be TRBD1 (6 bases). V was cut by 5 bases and J by 8 bases, with 12 bases left in between. Germline-derived CDR1 and CDR2 are MDHEN and SYDVKM. The CDR3 has 12 residues. CDR3 amino acids: CASSTGTSGYTF. CDR3 DNA sequence: TGTGCCAGCAGTACAGGGACTAGCGGCTACACCTTC.

The chain uses TRBV20-1 and TRBJ1-6; TRBD1 is a possible D gene (5 bases). The germline CDR1 and CDR2 sequences are DFQATT and SNEGSKA (reference sequence). V lost 0 bases, J lost 14 bases, and 26 bases lay in between. The CDR3 has 17 amino acids. The CDR3: CSARELGARGSALTLHF. The CDR3, as DNA: TGCAGTGCTAGAGAACTCGGCGCACGGGGGTCAGCATTAACCCTCCACTTT.

This clonotype has at least ten counts. The rearrangement joins TRBV14 to TRBJ1-1; perhaps TRBD1 as D (5 bases). CDR1 and CDR2 (germline): SGHDN, FVKESK. The CDR3 length is 12 residues. V gave up 4 bases and J gave up 8 bases, with 11 bases separating them. The CDR3 loop reads CASSPRGREAFF. CDR3 coding DNA: TGTGCCAGCAGCCCAAGGGGCAGGGAAGCTTTCTTT.

In its sample, this clonotype was seen a few times. The chain joins TRBV12-3 or TRBV12-4 to TRBJ2-1; D is possibly TRBD1 (5 bases). The CDR3 is 13 residues long. V lost 3 bases and J lost 6, with 9 bases in between. CDR3 sequence (DNA): TGTGCCAGCAGTTTCGACAGCGCCAATGAGCAGTTCTTC. The encoded protein is CASSFDSANEQFF.

The chain recombines TRBV7-3 with TRBJ2-7; D possibly corresponds to TRBD2 (6 bases). The V gene's germline CDR1 is SGHTA and CDR2 FQGTGA. V lost 1 base to trimming and J lost 2 bases, with 12 bases between them. The CDR3 extends over 15 amino acids. In nucleotides, the CDR3 is TGTGCCAGCAGCTTAAACCCGGGACTTGCCTACGAGCAGTACTTC. It is translated as CASSLNPGLAYEQYF.

This clonotype occurred a few times. The chain uses TRBV24-1 and TRBJ2-5; a weak D match, TRBD2 (6 bases). The CDR3 is made up of 19 amino acids. CDR1 is KGHDR, CDR2 SFDVKD, per germline. Deletions cut 4 bases from V and 0 bases from J, with 23 bases between. CDR3 loop: CATSEGLFGYGSYQETQYF. The CDR3 nucleotides are TGTGCCACCAGTGAGGGACTCTTCGGATACGGATCGTACCAAGAGACCCAGTACTTC.

The chain combines TRBV7-3 with TRBJ2-1; 14 bases align to TRBD2. Per the germline V gene, CDR1 is SGHTA and CDR2 is FQGTGA. This CDR3 comprises 22 residues. J was trimmed by 6 bases and V by 1 base; bases with no gene match: 20. DNA for the CDR3: TGTGCCAGCAGCTTAAAGCCTTTCGGGACTAGCGGGAGTCCTTCCAACCTCAATGAGCAGTTCTTC. This gives the protein CASSLKPFGTSGSPSNLNEQFF. The full variable domain, rest sourced from reference TRBV7-3 and TRBJ2-1, is GAGVSQTPSNKVTEKGKYVELRCDPISGHTALYWYRQSLGQGPEFLIYFQGTGAADDSGLPNDRFFAVRPEGSVSTLKIQRTERGDSAVYLCASSLKPFGTSGSPSNLNEQFFGPGTRLTVL.

This clonotype was picked up a small number of times. The genes are TRBV7-9 and TRBJ2-1, with 8 bases identical to TRBD1. Trimming took 3 bases from V and 1 from J; bases not matched to a gene: 2. Germline CDR1 reads SEHNR; CDR2 reads FQNEAQ (reference sequence). This CDR3 is 15 amino acids long. In nucleotides, the CDR3 is TGTGCCAGCAGCTTCAGGGACAGGTCCTACAATGAGCAGTTCTTC. As protein: CASSFRDRSYNEQFF.

This clonotype was observed many times. The CDR3, as DNA: TGTGCCAGCAGTTTAAGGCGGGAGGGCTACAATGAGCAGTTCTTC. It specifies CASSLRREGYNEQFF. V usage is TRBV12-3 or TRBV12-4 and J usage is TRBJ2-1, with 9 bases aligning to TRBD2. J lost 3 bases, V lost 2 bases, and 2 bases had no gene match. The CDR3 is 15 amino acids.

This clonotype appeared a few times. V is TRBV7-9 and J is TRBJ2-3; 10 bases align to TRBD2. The CDR3 length is 15 residues. The germline V gene encodes CDR1 SEHNR and CDR2 FQNEAQ (reference sequence). Unmatched junction bases numbered 5, after V lost 5 bases and J lost 3 bases. This CDR3 reads CASSPLAGETDTQYF. CDR3 in DNA: TGTGCCAGCAGCCCCCTAGCGGGGGAGACAGATACGCAGTATTTT.

This clonotype has a count of ten or more. The V and J genes are TRBV24-1 and TRBJ2-5; the D is unclear. CDR1 is KGHDR and CDR2 is SFDVKD in the germline V gene. Trimming removed 3 bases from V and 5 bases from J, with 9 bases in between. The CDR3 is made up of 13 amino acids. CDR3 sequence: CATSDTRMETQYF. CDR3 coding DNA: TGTGCCACCAGTGATACTCGGATGGAGACCCAGTACTTC.

V usage is TRBV5-1 and J usage is TRBJ2-2; 7 nucleotides align to TRBD2. The CDR3 consists of 13 residues. CDR1 SGHRS and CDR2 YFSETQ come from the germline V gene. J lost 7 bases, V lost 9 bases, and 9 bases had no gene match. CDR3 sequence reads: CAISGERIGELFF. The CDR3 DNA reads as TGCGCCATAAGCGGGGAGCGGATCGGGGAGCTGTTTTTT.

V usage is TRBV3-1 and J usage is TRBJ2-2; TRBD1 might be the D (7 bases). Germline V lookup: CDR1 LGHDT, CDR2 YNNKEL (reference sequence). Trimming pared 2 bases from V and 4 bases from J, leaving 14 bases between. The length of the CDR3 is 16 residues. CDR3 protein: CASSQRRQGGTGELFF. In nucleotides, the CDR3 is TGTGCCAGCAGCCAACGACGTCAGGGGGGCACCGGGGAGCTGTTTTTT.

The CDR3 nucleotides read TGTGCCTGGAGTGTAGGGGGAATGTTGATCTCTGGGGCCAACGTCCTGACTTTC. Translated: CAWSVGGMLISGANVLTF. The gene calls are TRBV30 and TRBJ2-6, with D perhaps TRBD1 (6 bases). From germline, CDR1 is GTSNPN and CDR2 SVGIG (reference sequence). Trimming stripped 0 bases from V and 0 bases from J, with 15 bases between. The CDR3 sequence is 18 residues long.

V is TRBV5-1 and J is TRBJ1-1; no clear D. CDR3 length equals 14 residues. Germline CDR1 is SGHRS and CDR2 is YFSETQ. V gave up 4 bases and J gave up 4 bases, with 14 bases separating them. The CDR3 coding sequence is TGCGCCAGCAGCCCCGAGGTTGGTGTCACTGAAGCTTTCTTT. This encodes CASSPEVGVTEAFF.

This clonotype was seen a handful of times. The genes are TRBV20-1 and TRBJ2-2; D unclear. The CDR3 loop spans 14 amino acids. Germline loops: CDR1 DFQATT, CDR2 SNEGSKA (reference sequence). The CDR3 region has the DNA TGCAGCACAAGGCCGAGACACAACACCGGGGAGCTGTTTTTT. It encodes CSTRPRHNTGELFF.

This clonotype came up a few times. The chain carries TRBV2 and TRBJ2-2; the D is unclear. Germline V gene lookup returns CDR1 SNHLY and CDR2 FYNNEI. This CDR3 is 13 amino acids long. V gave up 6 bases and J gave up 5 bases, with 10 bases separating them. In DNA, the CDR3 is TGTGCCAGCAGGGCTACCAAAACCGGGGAGCTGTTTTTT. Amino acid sequence: CASRATKTGELFF.

In the case of this clonotype: A much larger clone differs by one base, so this may be a read error. The chain has TRBV20-1 and TRBJ2-1; 12 bases agree with TRBD2. This CDR3 has 14 residues. Per germline, CDR1 DFQATT and CDR2 SNEGSKA (reference sequence). CDR3 loop: CCAAGLAGYNEQFF. CDR3 bases: TGCTGTGCAGCCGGACTAGCGGGATACAATGAGCAGTTCTTC.

V and J are TRBV6-1 and TRBJ2-7; 9 bases align to TRBD1. V was pared by 6 bases and J by 5 bases, with 8 bases of the junction left unmatched. The CDR3 runs to 14 residues. Germline CDR1 MNHNS, CDR2 SASEGT. CDR3 DNA: TGTGCCAGCAGACCCGGGACAGGGCGCCACGAGCAGTACTTC. Translating it yields CASRPGTGRHEQYF.

By proportion, this clonotype is medium-sized. The chain employs TRBV5-1 and TRBJ2-1; the D gene is possibly TRBD1 (6 bases). CDR1 SGHRS and CDR2 YFSETQ come from the germline V gene. There are 15 residues in the CDR3. Trimming left V 3 bases short and J 6 bases short, with 16 bases between. For the CDR3, the DNA is TGCGCCAGCAGCTCTACAGGGTCTAGGCGCAATGAGCAGTTCTTC. This gives the protein CASSSTGSRRNEQFF.

The gene calls are TRBV5-5 and TRBJ2-7; 8 positions match TRBD2. The V segment lost 1 base and the J segment 7 bases; nucleotides outside the gene matches: 13. The CDR3 runs to 16 residues. Germline loops: CDR1 SGHKS, CDR2 YYEKEE (reference sequence). The CDR3 protein is CASSLPAGVAGYEQYF. CDR3 sequence (DNA): TGTGCCAGCAGCTTGCCCGCCGGAGTAGCGGGGTATGAGCAGTACTTC. Combining the CDR3 with reference TRBV5-5 and TRBJ2-7 gives the whole variable domain DAGVTQSPTHLIKTRGQQVTLRCSPISGHKSVSWYQQVLGQGPQFIFQYYEKEERGRGNFPDRFSARQFPNYSSELNVNALLLGDSALYLCASSLPAGVAGYEQYFGPGTRLTVT.

This clonotype was observed a few times. V is TRBV20-1 and J is TRBJ2-3; the D gene is possibly TRBD2 (6 bases). There are 16 residues in the CDR3. V lost 4 bases and J lost 1, with 18 bases in between. CDR1 and CDR2 (germline): DFQATT, SNEGSKA (reference sequence). The DNA of the CDR3 is TGCAGTGCTACCCATCGACTAGTTCTTGGCACAGATACGCAGTATTTT. Its translation is CSATHRLVLGTDTQYF.

The chain uses TRBV5-1 and TRBJ2-6, with TRBD1 as a possible D gene (7 bases). The CDR3 covers 22 residues. The V end was cut by 4 bases, the J end by 0 bases, with 29 bases between. Per germline, CDR1 SGHRS and CDR2 YFSETQ. CDR3 nucleotides: TGCGCCAGCAGCACCCAATTGGGAGGACAGGTCGGGTCTCGCTCTGGGGCCAACGTCCTGACTTTC. It specifies CASSTQLGGQVGSRSGANVLTF.

The chain joins TRBV4-1 to TRBJ1-2; D uncertain. CDR1 MGHRA and CDR2 YSYEKL come from the germline V gene. This CDR3 contains 15 residues. V was pared by 0 bases and J by 11 bases, with 19 bases between. This CDR3 reads CASSQDGAGRYSYTF. CDR3 coding DNA: TGCGCCAGCAGCCAAGATGGTGCAGGCCGGTACTCATACACCTTC.

This clonotype was detected ten times or more. The chain combines TRBV28 with TRBJ2-1; the match to TRBD2 covers 10 bases. Unmatched junction bases numbered 14, after V lost 6 bases and J lost 9 bases. Germline V lookup: CDR1 MDHEN, CDR2 SYDVKM. There are 16 residues in the CDR3. The CDR3 loop reads CASRGTSDKDHGEQFF. The CDR3 DNA sequence: TGTGCCAGCAGAGGGACTAGCGACAAAGACCACGGTGAGCAGTTCTTC.